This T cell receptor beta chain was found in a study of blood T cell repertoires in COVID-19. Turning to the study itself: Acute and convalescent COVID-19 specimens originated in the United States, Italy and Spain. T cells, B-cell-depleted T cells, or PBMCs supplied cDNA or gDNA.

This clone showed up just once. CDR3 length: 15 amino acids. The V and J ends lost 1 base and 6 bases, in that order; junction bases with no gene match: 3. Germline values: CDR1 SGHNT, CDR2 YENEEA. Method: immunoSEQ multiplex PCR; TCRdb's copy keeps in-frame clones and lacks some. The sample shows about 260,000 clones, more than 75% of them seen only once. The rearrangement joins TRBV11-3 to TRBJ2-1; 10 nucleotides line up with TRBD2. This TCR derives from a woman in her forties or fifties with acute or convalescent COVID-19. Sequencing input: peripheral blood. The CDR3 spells CASSLGLAGLNEQFF. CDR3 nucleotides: TGTGCCAGCAGCTTAGGACTAGCGGGTCTCAATGAGCAGTTCTTC.